The entry below describes one T cell receptor (beta chain). Its antigen is undetermined. This entry belongs to a study of shared clonotypes between healthy human individuals. Study background: The plates for each donor numbered three CD4 naive, three CD4 memory, two CD8 naive and one CD8 memory.

The healthy adult donors were HIV-negative and reported no recent acute infections or vaccinations. CDR1 is LGHNT, CDR2 FRNRAP, per germline. The V and J ends lost 0 bases and 5 bases, in that order; junction bases with no gene match: 10. The CDR3 length is 18 residues. Findings and caveats of the study: Even with large depth, rarefaction showed that sorted-subset sequencing was incomplete. Among the subsets, naive ones generally showed larger estimated richness than memory ones.

TCRdb's table, derived via immunoSEQ multiplex PCR, lists solely in-frame clones and lacks some. The table lists around 320,000 clones, around 86% of them singletons. Sequences were obtained from memory CD8+ T cells sorted from blood. Stated subset: CD45RO+ cells pooled with CCR7-negative TemRA cells. The genes are TRBV12-5 and TRBJ2-3, with 11 bases that match TRBD2. This receptor was obtained from a man in his late teens or twenties in good health. Here the CDR3 reads CASGLVLSSGGEEDTQYF. CDR3 bases: TGTGCTAGTGGTTTGGTACTGAGTAGCGGGGGGGAGGAAGATACGCAGTATTTT.